Detailed here is one T cell receptor (beta chain). Its antigen is undetermined. This sample stems from a study of shared clonotypes between healthy human individuals. V was clipped by 5 bases and J by 6 bases; unmatched bases: 11. Germline CDR1 is SGHRS and CDR2 is YFSETQ. The CDR3 has 16 amino acids. Using immunoSEQ multiplex PCR, the repertoire was profiled, and TCRdb retains in-frame clones only, with some absent. The sample carries roughly 1,000,000 clones, around 78% recorded once. Study-level findings and limits: On the whole, naive subsets had larger estimated richness than memory subsets had. Generation probabilities were higher for clonotypes shared across all four sorted-subset donors than for unshared ones. Naive CD4 clonotype sharing across a few donors was around 5.5%.

The genes are TRBV5-1 and TRBJ2-1, with 10 bases that match TRBD1. This receptor was taken from a man aged 18 to 35 in good health. Some clones in this sample may be carry-over from other donors' samples. Input material: memory CD4+ T cells from PBMCs. The subset: CD45RA-negative fraction. The CDR3 spells CASSTPGQGRGNEQFF. The CDR3 nucleotides are TGCGCCAGCAGTACTCCGGGACAGGGGAGAGGCAATGAGCAGTTCTTC.